This paragraph reports one TCR beta chain. Between the trimmed V and J ends, which lost 6 bases and 2 bases, there was a span of 17 bases. This CDR3 is 16 amino acids long. Germline V lookup: CDR1 MNHEY, CDR2 SVGEGT. The sample originates from a study of early T cells in non-severe SARS-CoV-2 infection. TCRdb independently ran MiXCR on the 5' RACE reads; one entry per CDR3 protein. The table lists approximately 97,000 distinct CDR3 sequences, more than 9.5% of them singletons. The sequenced sample was whole blood, obtained at baseline. The rearrangement uses TRBV6-2 or TRBV6-3 and TRBJ2-1; the D is unclear. The receptor was isolated from an adult who was a healthcare worker with PCR-confirmed SARS-CoV-2 infection or an uninfected control (not recorded which). The CDR3 sequence: CASSRTAVPPYNEQFF. In DNA, the CDR3 is TGTGCCAGCAGCCGCACCGCTGTGCCCCCCTACAATGAGCAGTTCTTC.